A selection of T cell receptor beta chains follows, all from one sample in a study of T-cell memory formation after mild COVID-19. Via MiXCR, TCRdb re-called the 5' RACE reads, giving one row per CDR3 protein. The profile shows fewer than 350,000 distinct CDR3 sequences, roughly an eighth of them singletons. Sequenced sample: PBMCs or a T cell subset sorted from them (not recorded which). These receptors originate from a young man who had mild COVID-19 (a few samples of this study predate the infection). Cell type and time point are not known. The conserved cysteine and the conserved F or W are not part of the CDR3 here. The order of the fields is D gene, J gene, V gene, CDR3 protein. D genes are given only for firm matches.

-,TRBJ1-5,TRBV2,ASSEEVLNQPQH
TRBD2,TRBJ2-3,TRBV28,ASTIGTISTDTQY
-,TRBJ1-4,TRBV6-1,ASSEARGVGEKLF
-,TRBJ2-1,TRBV9,ASSAEEGHEQF
-,TRBJ2-5,TRBV28,ASRSAGTLETQY
-,TRBJ1-1,TRBV5-1,ASSLDGVGAAEAF
TRBD1,TRBJ2-2,TRBV18,ASSHRDGTEVTGELF
-,TRBJ2-1,TRBV5-1,ASSLPWVNEQF
-,TRBJ2-3,TRBV6-5,ASSYGAGGGRDTQY
-,TRBJ1-6,TRBV6-5,ASSYGPTNSPLH
-,TRBJ2-5,TRBV5-1,ASSRTPDRTQY
TRBD1,TRBJ1-5,TRBV2,ASRDRDSNQPQH
TRBD2,TRBJ2-1,TRBV4-2,ASSQDSGGPNEQF
TRBD1,TRBJ1-1,TRBV4-1,ASSQGQGGTEAF
TRBD1,TRBJ1-1,TRBV5-6,ASSAGTGGRTEAF
-,TRBJ1-5,TRBV7-6,ASSLEQSNQPQH
-,TRBJ1-1,TRBV29-1,SVGEAF
-,TRBJ1-2,TRBV2,ASSVGRKLNYGYT
-,TRBJ2-5,TRBV5-1,ASKVTRDSEKETQY
TRBD2,TRBJ2-3,TRBV12-3/TRBV12-4,ATASIAGDTQY
-,TRBJ2-2,TRBV7-3,ASAPPANTGELF
TRBD2,TRBJ2-3,TRBV5-5,ASSLPTSVTSLPDTQY
-,TRBJ2-5,TRBV11-2,ASSTDNQETQY
-,TRBJ1-5,TRBV7-2,ASSFDSNQPQH
TRBD2,TRBJ2-3,TRBV12-3/TRBV12-4,ASRVGTSLN
-,TRBJ1-4,TRBV6-5,ASSWTGTTNEKLF
-,TRBJ2-3,TRBV6-5,ASSYQGYGDTQY
-,TRBJ1-1,TRBV7-9,ASSPPAHTEAF
-,TRBJ2-3,TRBV20-1,SAGVQDTQY